Shown below are 17 T cell receptor beta chains from a single sample sequenced in a study of CD8+CD57+ T cells in acquired aplastic anemia. For sequencing, patients were chosen who had shown expansion of CD8+CD57+ cells by flow cytometry. Profiles of TCR beta VDJ and CDR3 were generated from a genomic DNA template. TCRdb itself ran the reads through MiXCR, one entry per CDR3 protein. The sample holds about 120,000 distinct CDR3 sequences, about 50% seen once. The sample was sorted CD4+, CD8+, or CD8+CD57+ T cells (not recorded which) from PBMCs. The source of these receptors is a human donor with aplastic anemia.

This clonotype was seen only a few times. This chain uses TRBV19 with TRBJ1-1; D unresolved. CDR3 length: 13 amino acids. Per germline, CDR1 LNHDA and CDR2 SQIVND (reference sequence). V was shortened by 4 bases and J by 3 bases, with 9 bases between the two germline ends. CDR3 sequence reads: CASSKGQDTEAFF. For the CDR3, the DNA is TGTGCCAGTAGTAAGGGTCAGGACACTGAAGCTTTCTTT.

The gene calls are TRBV9 and TRBJ2-2; the match to TRBD1 covers 8 bases. CDR3 length: 19 amino acids. J was trimmed by 0 bases and V by 0 bases; bases with no gene match: 10. The germline V gene has CDR1 SGDLS and CDR2 YYNGEE. CDR3: CASSVGTGKLSTNTGELFF. Here the CDR3 DNA reads TGTGCCAGCAGCGTAGGGACAGGGAAACTATCTACGAACACCGGGGAGCTGTTTTTT.

As to this clonotype: A junction boundary mismatches the germline segment, possibly from a read error. The chain links TRBV30 to TRBJ1-3, with D hard to call. The length of the CDR3 is 15 residues. CDR1 is GTSNPN and CDR2 is SVGIG in the germline V gene (reference sequence). This CDR3 reads CAWSDLGQSGNTMYF. For the CDR3, the DNA is TGTGCCTGGAGCGATCTAGGTCAGTCTGGAAACACCATGTATTTT.

This clonotype was detected a few times. The genes are TRBV24-1 and TRBJ2-5; D is perhaps TRBD2 (6 bases). This CDR3 is 14 amino acids long. The germline V gene has CDR1 KGHDR and CDR2 SFDVKD. The germline V and J ends were trimmed by 4 bases and 5 bases, with 13 bases remaining between them. The CDR3 region is CATSDPTSLETQYF. Written as DNA, the CDR3 is TGTGCCACCAGTGACCCGACTAGTTTGGAGACCCAGTACTTC.

This chain uses TRBV19 with TRBJ2-7; D may be TRBD1 (7 bases). Germline values: CDR1 LNHDA, CDR2 SQIVND (reference sequence). The CDR3 runs to 14 residues. Trimming took 7 bases from V and 5 from J, leaving 18 bases between them. In DNA form, the CDR3 reads TGTGCCAGTAAGAGGGCCAGGGGGGCCAACGAGCAGTACTTC. Translating gives CASKRARGANEQYF. The full variable domain, its missing parts supplied by reference TRBV19 and TRBJ2-7, is DGGITQSPKYLFRKEGQNVTLSCEQNLNHDAMYWYRQDPGQGLRLIYYSQIVNDFQKGDIAEGYSVSREKKESFPLTVTSAQKNPTAFYLCASKRARGANEQYFGPGTRLTVT.

The CDR3 sequence is CASSLTSYEQYF. The CDR3 region has the DNA TGTGCCAGCAGTTTAACTAGTTACGAGCAGTACTTC. The rearrangement links TRBV28 to TRBJ2-7, with a weak D call TRBD2 (5 bases). V shed 2 bases and J shed 4 bases, with 6 bases lying between them. This CDR3 is built from 12 residues. CDR1 is MDHEN, CDR2 SYDVKM, per germline.

The chain joins TRBV29-1 to TRBJ2-3; TRBD1 matches at 8 bases. This CDR3 has 14 amino acids. Germline V gene lookup returns CDR1 SQVTM and CDR2 ANQGSEA. V was clipped by 5 bases and J by 0 bases; unmatched bases: 4. The CDR3 region has the DNA TGCAGCGTTAGAGGACAGGGTAGCACAGATACGCAGTATTTT. It encodes CSVRGQGSTDTQYF.

This clonotype was seen a few times. The chain combines TRBV7-9 with TRBJ2-7; the D gene is possibly TRBD1 (6 bases). Germline-derived CDR1 and CDR2 are SEHNR and FQNEAQ (reference sequence). The V gene lost 4 bases and the J gene lost 3 bases, with 13 bases spanning the gap. There are 14 residues in the CDR3. CDR3 nucleotide sequence: TGTGCCAGCAGCTCCCCGGGACAAGTCTACGAGCAGTACTTC. It yields the protein CASSSPGQVYEQYF. The full variable domain, its missing parts supplied by reference TRBV7-9 and TRBJ2-7, is DTGVSQNPRHKITKRGQNVTFRCDPISEHNRLYWYRQTLGQGPEFLTYFQNEAQLEKSRLLSDRFSAERPKGSFSTLEIQRTEQGDSAMYLCASSSPGQVYEQYFGPGTRLTVT.

The gene calls are TRBV24-1 and TRBJ2-5; tentatively, D is TRBD1 (6 bases). This CDR3 spans 15 amino acids. Germline V CDR1 and CDR2: KGHDR, SFDVKD. V shed 5 bases and J shed 7 bases, with 19 bases lying between them. The CDR3 DNA follows: TGTGCCACCAGTGGTCCACCGACAGGAGTTTGGACCCAGTACTTC. Protein: CATSGPPTGVWTQYF.

In its sample, this clonotype was seen many times. This chain joins TRBV9 and TRBJ2-1; D remains unclear. The CDR3 runs 11 residues. Germline V gene lookup returns CDR1 SGDLS and CDR2 YYNGEE. Trimming cost V 7 bases and J 5 bases, with 7 bases left between them. The CDR3 DNA sequence: TGTGCCAGCGGTCCAAACAATGAGCAGTTCTTC. This gives the protein CASGPNNEQFF.

This clonotype was found once. V gene TRBV7-9 combines with J gene TRBJ2-7; D gene uncertain. Germline CDR1 and CDR2: SEHNR and FQNEAQ (reference sequence). V was pared by 2 bases and J by 5 bases, with 13 bases between. The CDR3 contains 14 residues. CDR3 region: CASSLRQVRDEQYF. The CDR3, as DNA: TGTGCCAGCAGCTTAAGGCAAGTTCGCGACGAGCAGTACTTC.

V is TRBV2 and J is TRBJ1-2, with unresolved D. CDR3 length equals 11 residues. Germline V lookup: CDR1 SNHLY, CDR2 FYNNEI. Trimming removed 7 bases at V and 5 bases at J, with 8 bases between. The CDR3 DNA is TGTGCCAGCAAACAGTCTTATGGCTACACCTTC. Its translation: CASKQSYGYTF.

The chain joins TRBV19 to TRBJ1-4; D is unclear. CDR3 length: 13 residues. V gave up 5 bases and J gave up 4 bases, with 8 bases separating them. Looked up from germline, CDR1 is LNHDA and CDR2 is SQIVND (reference sequence). CDR3 sequence reads: CASSLQYNEKLFF. CDR3 DNA: TGTGCCAGTAGTCTTCAGTATAATGAAAAACTGTTTTTT.

The gene calls are TRBV29-1 and TRBJ2-1; D may be TRBD1 or TRBD2 (5 bases each). V lost 4 bases and J 14 bases, leaving 21 bases between the germline ends. CDR3 size: 13 residues. CDR1 is SQVTM and CDR2 is ANQGSEA in the germline V gene. This CDR3 reads CSVANYPGARKFF. Here the CDR3 DNA reads TGCAGCGTTGCTAACTATCCCGGGGCTCGGAAGTTCTTC.

A few counts support this clonotype. V and J are TRBV6-1 and TRBJ2-6; D call uncertain. Trimming cost V 4 bases and J 0 bases, with 4 bases left between them. The germline CDR1 and CDR2 sequences are MNHNS and SASEGT. The CDR3 loop spans 14 amino acids. CDR3 nucleotides: TGTGCCAGCAGTGGGCTCTCTGGGGCCAACGTCCTGACTTTC. Amino acids: CASSGLSGANVLTF.

The V and J genes are TRBV19 and TRBJ2-7; D is unresolved. The germline gives CDR1 LNHDA, CDR2 SQIVND (reference sequence). There are 14 residues in the CDR3. Trimming removed 3 bases at V and 4 bases at J, with 13 bases between. The chain's CDR3 is CASSIDQAGYEQYF. The CDR3 DNA reads TGTGCCAGTAGTATTGACCAGGCCGGGTACGAGCAGTACTTC.

The chain employs TRBV10-3 and TRBJ1-1; D not certain. CDR1 ENHRY and CDR2 SYGVKD come from the germline V gene. The germline V and J ends were trimmed by 6 bases and 3 bases, with 14 bases remaining between them. CDR3 size: 14 residues. As DNA, the CDR3 is TGTGCCATCAGGGCGGACGGGTTCTACACTGAAGCTTTCTTT. Its translation: CAIRADGFYTEAFF.